These T cell receptor beta chains were read from a single sample in a study of Ad26.COV2.S vaccination and SARS-CoV-2 variants. Here immunoSEQ multiplex PCR was the method, and the copy in TCRdb shows in-frame clones only, minus some. The data show approximately 480,000 clones, around 85% seen once. The sequencing here drew on peripheral blood, taken in a trial of Ad26.COV2.S vaccine versus placebo. These receptors were taken from a person aged 18-60 years who received the Ad26.COV2.S COVID-19 vaccine or a placebo. Each CDR3 is given with its conserved first and last residue. Fields, in order: D gene, V gene, J gene, clone size, CDR3 DNA, CDR3 protein. D genes are given only for firm matches. Some rows have no size entry. The others give once, few or many, or a class for an expanded clone.

d_gene: NA
v_gene: TRBV29-1
j_gene: TRBJ2-3
abundance: NA
CDR3nt: TGCAGCGTTGGGAGGGGCACAGATACGCAGTATTTT
CDR3aa: CSVGRGTDTQYF

d_gene: NA
v_gene: TRBV4-2
j_gene: TRBJ1-6
abundance: NA
CDR3nt: TGTGCCAGCAGCCAAGAGGAGCGGACGGGAGATAATTCACCCCTCCACTTT
CDR3aa: CASSQEERTGDNSPLHF

d_gene: TRBD1
v_gene: TRBV6-2/TRBV6-3
j_gene: TRBJ1-5
abundance: NA
CDR3nt: TGTGCCAGCAGCCGACAGGGGGGGGATCAGCCCCAGCATTTT
CDR3aa: CASSRQGGDQPQHF

d_gene: NA
v_gene: TRBV21-1
j_gene: TRBJ2-4
abundance: NA
CDR3nt: TGTGCCAGCAGCACCACCCCCCGGGACACATTAGCCAAAAACATTCAGTACTTC
CDR3aa: CASSTTPRDTLAKNIQYF

d_gene: NA
v_gene: TRBV5-6
j_gene: TRBJ1-1
abundance: NA
CDR3nt: TGTGCCAGCAGCCCTCGGGGCAGTCTGAACACTGAAGCTTTCTTT
CDR3aa: CASSPRGSLNTEAFF

d_gene: TRBD1
v_gene: TRBV27
j_gene: TRBJ1-2
abundance: NA
CDR3nt: TGTGCCAGCAGTACCGACAGGGTTCCCCCCTATGGCTACACCTTC
CDR3aa: CASSTDRVPPYGYTF

d_gene: TRBD1
v_gene: TRBV28
j_gene: TRBJ2-7
abundance: NA
CDR3nt: TGTGCCAGCAGTTTATCCGGGACAGGCTACGAGCAGTACTTC
CDR3aa: CASSLSGTGYEQYF

d_gene: NA
v_gene: TRBV2
j_gene: TRBJ2-1
abundance: NA
CDR3nt: TGTGCCAGCAGTGGACAGGTCTACAATGAGCAGTTCTTC
CDR3aa: CASSGQVYNEQFF

d_gene: NA
v_gene: TRBV30
j_gene: TRBJ1-1
abundance: NA
CDR3nt: TGTGCCTGGAGGGCAGGCATTGGCGTGGAAGCTTTCTTT
CDR3aa: CAWRAGIGVEAFF

d_gene: NA
v_gene: TRBV5-4
j_gene: TRBJ1-1
abundance: NA
CDR3nt: TGTGCCAGCAGCTTGGCCTTGGGACAGAACACTGAAGCTTTCTTT
CDR3aa: CASSLALGQNTEAFF

d_gene: TRBD1
v_gene: TRBV2
j_gene: TRBJ1-2
abundance: few
CDR3nt: TGTGCCAGCAGCCGGGACAGGGTAAACTATGGCTACACCTTC
CDR3aa: CASSRDRVNYGYTF

d_gene: NA
v_gene: TRBV20-1
j_gene: TRBJ1-5
abundance: NA
CDR3nt: TGCAGTGCTAGTGTGGGAGGGGATCAGCCCCAGCATTTT
CDR3aa: CSASVGGDQPQHF

d_gene: TRBD2
v_gene: TRBV19
j_gene: TRBJ2-3
abundance: NA
CDR3nt: TGTGCCATATCTCCAGGGACTAGCCTAGGAGATACGCAGTATTTT
CDR3aa: CAISPGTSLGDTQYF

d_gene: NA
v_gene: TRBV5-1
j_gene: TRBJ2-7
abundance: NA
CDR3nt: TGCGCCAGCAGCTTGGGTACCGGGGGCGGATACGAGCAGTACTTC
CDR3aa: CASSLGTGGGYEQYF

d_gene: NA
v_gene: TRBV5-4
j_gene: TRBJ1-2
abundance: NA
CDR3nt: TGTGCCAGCAGCTTGTTCAGGGATCGCTCCCTCTATGGCTACACCTTC
CDR3aa: CASSLFRDRSLYGYTF

d_gene: NA
v_gene: TRBV4-3
j_gene: TRBJ1-1
abundance: NA
CDR3nt: TGCGCCAGCAGCCAGGCGGTGAGGACCACTGAAGCTTTCTTT
CDR3aa: CASSQAVRTTEAFF

d_gene: TRBD1
v_gene: TRBV7-9
j_gene: TRBJ1-1
abundance: NA
CDR3nt: TGTGCCAGCAGCTTAGAGGACAGGGTGGCGGCAAACACTGAAGCTTTCTTT
CDR3aa: CASSLEDRVAANTEAFF